These 17 T cell receptor beta chains share one sample of origin, sequenced in a study of T cells after yellow fever vaccination. TCRdb called the 5' RACE reads again in MiXCR, with one record for every CDR3 protein. Among a few hundred thousand distinct CDR3 sequences listed, less than 9.5% were seen once. This sample comprised PBMCs, obtained roughly seven weeks after the first yellow fever vaccination. The receptors originated from a man younger than 30 who received the YFV17D yellow fever vaccine.

The genes are TRBV6-1 and TRBJ1-1, with 7 nucleotides matching TRBD1. The CDR3 consists of 13 residues. Germline-derived CDR1 and CDR2 are MNHNS and SASEGT. V lost 6 bases and J lost 9; bases outside the gene matches: 10. In nucleotides, the CDR3 is TGTGCCAGCAGGGGGGACAGTGCAAGGCAAGCTTTCTTT. Protein: CASRGDSARQAFF.

The rearrangement links TRBV5-1 to TRBJ1-2; D is unclear. Looked up from germline, CDR1 is SGHRS and CDR2 is YFSETQ. Trimming took 0 bases from V and 4 from J, leaving 16 bases between them. CDR3 length: 16 residues. CDR3 coding DNA: TGCGCCAGCAGCTTGGCTAGGTCCCAAGGTTCCTATGGCTACACCTTC. This gives the protein CASSLARSQGSYGYTF.

Many counts were recorded for this clonotype. The chain recombines TRBV10-3 with TRBJ2-5, with TRBD2 as a possible D gene (5 bases). Trimming removed 10 bases at V and 3 bases at J, with 6 bases between. The CDR3 has 10 residues. The germline V gene has CDR1 ENHRY and CDR2 SYGVKD. The CDR3: CATGEETQYF. The CDR3 DNA is TGTGCCACCGGGGAAGAGACCCAGTACTTC.

This clonotype was counted a few times. The V and J genes are TRBV19 and TRBJ2-7, with 8 bases matching TRBD2. CDR3 length: 14 amino acids. The germline V gene encodes CDR1 LNHDA and CDR2 SQIVND (reference sequence). The trim removed 1 base at V and 3 bases at J, leaving 2 bases unmatched. The CDR3 sequence: CASSIVRGDYEQYF. The CDR3 DNA reads as TGTGCCAGTAGTATAGTGCGGGGGGACTACGAGCAGTACTTC.

This clonotype was detected only a few times. The chain recombines TRBV5-1 with TRBJ1-3; no clear D. V was trimmed by 3 bases and J by 0 bases, leaving 19 bases between them. The germline gives CDR1 SGHRS, CDR2 YFSETQ. The CDR3 totals 18 residues. In DNA form, the CDR3 reads TGCGCCAGCAGCTCCGGCGCCGGGATCTCGAGCTCTGGAAACACCATATATTTT. Protein sequence: CASSSGAGISSSGNTIYF.

This sequence joins TRBV4-1 and TRBJ2-6, with D possibly matching TRBD2 (5 bases). V was clipped by 0 bases and J by 4 bases, with 10 bases between them. The CDR3 runs to 16 residues. Germline CDR1 MGHRA, CDR2 YSYEKL. The chain's CDR3 is CASSQDRRNGANVLTF. The CDR3, as DNA: TGCGCCAGCAGCCAAGATAGGAGGAACGGGGCCAACGTCCTGACTTTC.

The J gene is TRBJ1-5, the V gene TRBV15; no reliable D call. With 0 bases removed from V and 7 bases from J, the gap between germline ends came to 10 bases. CDR1 is LNHNV and CDR2 is YYDKDF in the germline V gene (reference sequence). This CDR3 spans 14 amino acids. The CDR3 DNA is TGTGCCACCAGCAGAGATCGAGGGAGACAGCCCCAGCATTTT. Its translation is CATSRDRGRQPQHF.

The chain couples TRBV19 to TRBJ2-3; TRBD1 might be the D (5 bases). CDR1 is LNHDA, CDR2 SQIVND, per germline (reference sequence). The V end lost 3 bases, the J end lost 8 bases, and 15 bases lay between the germline ends. This CDR3 is built from 14 residues. The chain's CDR3 is CASSIKPQGGTQYF. For the CDR3, the DNA is TGTGCCAGTAGTATCAAGCCCCAGGGCGGTACGCAGTATTTT. The variable domain in full, with the rest retrieved from reference TRBV19 and TRBJ2-3, is DGGITQSPKYLFRKEGQNVTLSCEQNLNHDAMYWYRQDPGQGLRLIYYSQIVNDFQKGDIAEGYSVSREKKESFPLTVTSAQKNPTAFYLCASSIKPQGGTQYFGPGTRLTVL.

This clonotype was counted many times. The chain joins TRBV5-1 to TRBJ2-5; 7 nucleotides align to TRBD2. The CDR3 length is 14 residues. Germline V gene data show CDR1 as SGHRS and CDR2 as YFSETQ. V shed 7 bases, J shed 5 bases, and the junction held 11 bases outside the gene matches. The CDR3, as DNA: TGCGCCAGCGGTCAAGGACTAGATCTCGAGACCCAGTACTTC. Protein: CASGQGLDLETQYF.

This clonotype was counted between two and nine times. V and J are TRBV10-3 and TRBJ1-1, with D tentatively TRBD1 (6 bases). Per the germline V gene, CDR1 is ENHRY and CDR2 is SYGVKD. The ends were cut back, 8 bases at V and 4 bases at J, with 14 bases in the middle. The CDR3 sequence is 13 residues long. This CDR3 reads CAIQGPTGTEAFF. DNA of the CDR3: TGTGCCATCCAAGGCCCGACAGGCACTGAAGCTTTCTTT.

The CDR3 protein is CASSPSEVYSPLHF. The CDR3 DNA follows: TGTGCCAGCAGCCCAAGCGAGGTTTATTCACCCCTCCACTTT. J is TRBJ1-6 and V is TRBV7-2; D gene unclear. Germline V gene lookup returns CDR1 SGHTA and CDR2 FQGNSA. The CDR3 is 14 amino acids. Deletions cut 5 bases from V and 8 bases from J, with 13 bases between.

This clonotype was seen ten or more times. The chain recombines TRBV20-1 with TRBJ2-2, with unresolved D. Per germline, CDR1 DFQATT and CDR2 SNEGSKA (reference sequence). The CDR3 contains 14 residues. V lost 0 bases and J lost 2, with 7 bases in between. CDR3 DNA sequence: TGCAGTGCTAGAGATCTGGGAAACACCGGGGAGCTGTTTTTT. As protein: CSARDLGNTGELFF.

This clonotype was seen a handful of times. The chain joins TRBV3-1 to TRBJ2-7; D call uncertain. With 6 bases removed from V and 1 base from J, the gap between germline ends came to 13 bases. Germline values: CDR1 LGHDT, CDR2 YNNKEL (reference sequence). The CDR3 loop spans 14 amino acids. Here the CDR3 reads CASRDGRGSYEQYF. DNA for the CDR3: TGTGCCAGCAGGGACGGTCGTGGGTCCTACGAGCAGTACTTC.

This clonotype was picked up many times. For the CDR3, the DNA is TGTGCCAGCAGCTTGGATGCAGGGCCCCTCTATGGCTACACCTTC. Amino acids: CASSLDAGPLYGYTF. This sequence joins TRBV5-5 and TRBJ1-2, with a weak D call TRBD1 (5 bases). The germline V gene encodes CDR1 SGHKS and CDR2 YYEKEE (reference sequence). The length of the CDR3 is 15 residues. Deletions cut 0 bases from V and 4 bases from J, with 13 bases between.

J is TRBJ2-7 and V is TRBV7-9; the D gene could be TRBD1 or TRBD2 (6 bases each). The germline V gene encodes CDR1 SEHNR and CDR2 FQNEAQ (reference sequence). Deletions cut 2 bases from V and 5 bases from J, with 13 bases between. This CDR3 is built from 14 residues. CDR3: CASSLSPGADEQYV. CDR3 coding DNA: TGTGCCAGCAGCTTATCCCCGGGGGCTGACGAGCAGTACGTC.

The chain recombines TRBV20-1 with TRBJ1-5; D is possibly TRBD1 (6 bases). Per germline, CDR1 DFQATT and CDR2 SNEGSKA (reference sequence). The CDR3 totals 16 residues. Trimming removed 4 bases from V and 4 bases from J, with 20 bases in between. CDR3 nucleotides: TGCAGTGCTATATTTATTCAAGGGGGGCCTAATCAGCCCCAGCATTTT. As protein: CSAIFIQGGPNQPQHF.

V usage is TRBV5-1 and J usage is TRBJ1-2; 7 bases line up with TRBD1. The CDR3 has 14 amino acids. V was clipped by 1 base and J by 8 bases; unmatched bases: 8. The germline gives CDR1 SGHRS, CDR2 YFSETQ. Here the CDR3 reads CASSLSTGVGGYTF. The CDR3 DNA is TGCGCCAGCAGCTTGTCCACAGGGGTAGGAGGCTACACCTTC.